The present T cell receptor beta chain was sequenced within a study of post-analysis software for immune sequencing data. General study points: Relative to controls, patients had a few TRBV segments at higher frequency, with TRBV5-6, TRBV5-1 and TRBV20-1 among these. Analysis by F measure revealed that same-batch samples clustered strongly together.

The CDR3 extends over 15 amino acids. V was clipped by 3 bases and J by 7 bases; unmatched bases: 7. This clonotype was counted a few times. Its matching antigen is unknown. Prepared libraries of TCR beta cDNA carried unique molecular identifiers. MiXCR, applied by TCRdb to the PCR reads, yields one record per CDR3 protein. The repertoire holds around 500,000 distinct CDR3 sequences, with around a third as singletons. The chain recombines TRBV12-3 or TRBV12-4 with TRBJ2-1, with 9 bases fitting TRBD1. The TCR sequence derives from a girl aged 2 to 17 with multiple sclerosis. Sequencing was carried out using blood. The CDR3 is CASSFGQGLGNEQFF. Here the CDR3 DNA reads TGTGCCAGCAGTTTCGGACAGGGGTTGGGTAATGAGCAGTTCTTC.